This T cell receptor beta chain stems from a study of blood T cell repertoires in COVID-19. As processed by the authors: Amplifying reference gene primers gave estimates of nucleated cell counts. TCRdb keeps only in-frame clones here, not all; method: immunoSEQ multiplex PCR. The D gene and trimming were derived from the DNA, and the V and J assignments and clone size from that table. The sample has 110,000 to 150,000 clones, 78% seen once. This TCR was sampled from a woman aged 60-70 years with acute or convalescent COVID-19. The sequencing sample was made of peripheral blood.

CDR3 sequence: CASSLAGLPNEKLFF. The CDR3 coding sequence is TGTGCCAGCAGCCTTGCGGGTTTACCTAATGAAAAACTGTTTTTT. The chain is built from TRBV7-3 and TRBJ1-4; D gene uncertain. The germline V gene has CDR1 SGHTA and CDR2 FQGTGA. V lost 5 bases and J lost 3, with 13 bases in between. CDR3 size: 15 residues.